The 29 T cell receptor beta chains given below trace back to one sample, sequenced in a study of T cell repertoires in cytomegalovirus infection. MiXCR, run by TCRdb on the reads, gives a single entry per CDR3 protein. The data contain hundreds of thousands of distinct CDR3 sequences, approximately 10% of them singletons. Sequenced sample: PBMCs. Receptors originate from a human donor in good health (CMV status not recorded). Some clones in this sample may be carry-over from other donors' samples.

This clonotype has ten or more counts. The J gene is TRBJ2-7, the V gene TRBV15; no clear D. Between the trimmed V and J ends, which lost 7 bases and 3 bases, there was a span of 13 bases. Germline-derived CDR1 and CDR2 are LNHNV and YYDKDF (reference sequence). This CDR3 has 13 residues. CDR3 DNA sequence: TGTGCCACCACGACGGCTAACGGCTACGAGCAGTACTTC. It specifies CATTTANGYEQYF.

This clonotype was seen many times. This chain links TRBV7-2 with TRBJ1-4, with D possibly matching TRBD1 (5 bases). Germline V gene sequence: CDR1 SGHTA, CDR2 FQGNSA. Between the trimmed V and J ends, which lost 3 bases and 7 bases, there was a span of 9 bases. The CDR3 runs to 13 residues. Here the CDR3 DNA reads TGTGCCAGCAGCTTCCAGGGTGGTGAAAAACTGTTTTTT. As protein: CASSFQGGEKLFF. Drawing the rest from reference TRBV7-2 and TRBJ1-4, the complete variable domain is GAGVSQSPSNKVTEKGKDVELRCDPISGHTALYWYRQSLGQGLEFLIYFQGNSAPDKSGLPSDRFSAERTGGSVSTLTIQRTQQEDSAVYLCASSFQGGEKLFFGSGTQLSVL.

This clonotype was seen only a few times. The V call is TRBV2, the J call TRBJ2-5; the D gene could be TRBD1 or TRBD2 (6 bases each). The germline gives CDR1 SNHLY, CDR2 FYNNEI. V was pared by 7 bases and J by 2 bases, with 11 bases between. The CDR3 is 13 amino acids. The CDR3 nucleotides read TGTGCCAGCAAGGGGGGAAGGCAAGAGACCCAGTACTTC. It specifies CASKGGRQETQYF.

This clonotype was picked up a small number of times. The J gene is TRBJ1-1, the V gene TRBV13, with a tentative D call TRBD1 (5 bases). The CDR3 is made up of 15 amino acids. V was cut by 2 bases and J by 5 bases, with 15 bases left in between. Germline V lookup: CDR1 PRHDT, CDR2 FYEKMQ (reference sequence). This CDR3 is CASSLNWGRQTEAFF. The DNA for the CDR3 is TGTGCCAGCAGCTTAAATTGGGGGAGGCAGACTGAAGCTTTCTTT.

The chain couples TRBV19 to TRBJ2-5; 8 nucleotides line up with TRBD1. The CDR3 is made up of 13 amino acids. CDR1 LNHDA and CDR2 SQIVND come from the germline V gene (reference sequence). V shed 4 bases and J 9 bases; nucleotides not matched to a gene: 7. This CDR3 is CASSTAMTGAQYF. CDR3 DNA sequence: TGTGCCAGTAGTACCGCCATGACAGGGGCCCAGTACTTC.

This clonotype has ten or more counts. The chain joins TRBV7-2 to TRBJ2-5, with 7 bases fitting TRBD2. The J segment lost 3 bases and the V segment lost 5 bases, leaving 6 bases of the junction unmatched. CDR1 and CDR2 from the germline V gene are SGHTA and FQGNSA. The CDR3 is made up of 14 amino acids. DNA for the CDR3: TGTGCCAGCAGCGACAGACGGGGGGAAGAGACCCAGTACTTC. It yields the protein CASSDRRGEETQYF.

The J gene is TRBJ2-1, the V gene TRBV3-1, with 10 bases identical to TRBD1. This CDR3 spans 17 amino acids. CDR1 and CDR2 from the germline V gene are LGHDT and YNNKEL (reference sequence). V shed 4 bases and J 8 bases; nucleotides not matched to a gene: 14. CDR3 sequence: CASSLNIRTGGEDEQFF. The CDR3 DNA is TGTGCCAGCAGCCTGAACATCCGGACAGGGGGAGAGGATGAGCAGTTCTTC.

This clonotype has a count of ten or more. The chain has TRBV20-1 and TRBJ2-5; 7 bases fit TRBD1. CDR1 DFQATT and CDR2 SNEGSKA come from the germline V gene (reference sequence). The J segment lost 4 bases and the V segment lost 6 bases, leaving 8 bases of the junction unmatched. CDR3 length equals 13 residues. Here the CDR3 reads CSAQTGAPETQYF. Here the CDR3 DNA reads TGCAGTGCGCAAACAGGGGCTCCAGAGACCCAGTACTTC.

This clonotype was counted at least ten times. The V gene is TRBV7-9, the J gene TRBJ2-2; TRBD1 matches at 10 bases. CDR3 length equals 16 residues. J gave up 3 bases and V 8 bases, and 9 bases lay outside the gene matches. The germline V gene encodes CDR1 SEHNR and CDR2 FQNEAQ (reference sequence). CDR3 sequence: CASDSGQGFDTGELFF. In DNA, the CDR3 is TGTGCCAGCGACTCGGGACAGGGGTTCGACACCGGGGAGCTGTTTTTT.

The chain joins TRBV11-2 to TRBJ1-1; D is unclear. V was trimmed by 4 bases and J by 1 base, leaving 16 bases between them. This CDR3 region has 16 residues. Looked up from germline, CDR1 is SGHAT and CDR2 is FQNNGV. Here the CDR3 reads CASSSWGESENTEAFF. CDR3 sequence (DNA): TGTGCCAGCAGCTCGTGGGGAGAATCGGAGAACACTGAAGCTTTCTTT.

This clonotype was seen a few times. The CDR3 DNA reads as TGTGCCAGCAGTTCGGGACTAGCGGCGGCCGGGGAGCTGTTTTTT. Residues: CASSSGLAAAGELFF. V gene TRBV28 combines with J gene TRBJ2-2; TRBD2 matches 11 bases. Germline V CDR1 and CDR2: MDHEN, SYDVKM. J gave up 6 bases and V 4 bases, and 4 bases lay outside the gene matches. The length of the CDR3 is 15 residues.

This clonotype was counted between two and nine times. The chain recombines TRBV29-1 with TRBJ2-7; the match to TRBD2 covers 12 bases. Germline-derived CDR1 and CDR2 are SQVTM and ANQGSEA. V lost 5 bases to trimming and J lost 9 bases; unmatched junction nucleotides: 2. The CDR3 length is 11 residues. CDR3 sequence (DNA): TGCAGCGTTCCTAGCGGGAGGGGGCAGTACTTC. It is translated as CSVPSGRGQYF.

The genes are TRBV7-9 and TRBJ1-2; the D is unclear. The CDR3 is 16 residues long. Germline V CDR1 and CDR2: SEHNR, FQNEAQ (reference sequence). The V and J ends lost 1 base and 6 bases respectively, with 18 bases between them. The CDR3 protein is CASSLGSGEWRNGYTF. The DNA of the CDR3 is TGTGCCAGCAGCTTAGGATCTGGGGAATGGAGGAATGGCTACACCTTC. Complete variable domain (other parts from reference TRBV7-9 and TRBJ1-2): DTGVSQNPRHKITKRGQNVTFRCDPISEHNRLYWYRQTLGQGPEFLTYFQNEAQLEKSRLLSDRFSAERPKGSFSTLEIQRTEQGDSAMYLCASSLGSGEWRNGYTFGSGTRLTVV.

At least ten counts were recorded for this clonotype. J is TRBJ2-3 and V is TRBV6-1; 16 nucleotides match TRBD2. This CDR3 is built from 22 residues. CDR1 is MNHNS, CDR2 SASEGT, per germline. J gave up 4 bases and V 6 bases, and 22 bases lay outside the gene matches. The CDR3 protein is CASSHTSRVGTSGRAQADTQYF. In nucleotides, the CDR3 is TGTGCCAGCAGCCACACGTCGCGGGTTGGGACTAGCGGGAGGGCCCAGGCAGATACGCAGTATTTT.

This clonotype was seen repeatedly, ten times or more. This chain connects TRBV19 to TRBJ2-6; no reliable D call. The germline gives CDR1 LNHDA, CDR2 SQIVND (reference sequence). CDR3 length: 15 residues. V was clipped by 9 bases and J by 2 bases, with 14 bases between them. The CDR3 nucleotides read TGTGCCAGCAAAAAACCGGTCCCTGGGGCCAACGTCCTGACTTTC. The encoded protein is CASKKPVPGANVLTF.

As to this clonotype: Possible read error: a much larger clone is one base away. The rearrangement links TRBV6-5 to TRBJ1-1, with 8 bases that match TRBD1. After removal of 10 bases from V and 2 bases from J, the junction contained 9 bases not matched to a gene. CDR1 and CDR2 from the germline V gene are MNHEY and SVGAGI. This CDR3 region has 14 residues. The CDR3 sequence: CANRGWGGNTEAFF. The CDR3 nucleotides read TGTGCCAACAGGGGGTGGGGGGGTAACACTGAAGCTTTCTTT.

The sample holds one count of this clonotype. The chain joins TRBV15 to TRBJ2-7; maybe TRBD2 (7 bases). This CDR3 is built from 13 residues. Germline CDR1 reads LNHNV; CDR2 reads YYDKDF (reference sequence). Deletions cut 6 bases from V and 7 bases from J, with 16 bases between. The CDR3 DNA reads as TGTGCCACCAGAGGCGGGGGCCGACAGGAGCAGTACTTC. Protein product: CATRGGGRQEQYF.

Ten or more counts support this clonotype. The J gene is TRBJ2-3, the V gene TRBV7-3; D remains ambiguous. CDR3 length: 14 amino acids. V lost 4 bases, J lost 2 bases, and 10 bases lay in between. In germline, CDR1 is SGHTA, CDR2 FQGTGA. CDR3 bases: TGTGCCAGCAGCTCAAGTAGCTTCACAGATACGCAGTATTTT. This sequence encodes CASSSSSFTDTQYF.

The table lists this clonotype with many counts. This chain joins TRBV28 and TRBJ2-1; 10 bases agree with TRBD1. CDR1 MDHEN and CDR2 SYDVKM come from the germline V gene. Trimming cost V 10 bases and J 6 bases; bases outside gene matches: 18. The CDR3 length is 17 residues. This chain's CDR3 is CAINQAGQGIRGNEQFF. The DNA of the CDR3 is TGTGCCATCAACCAGGCGGGACAGGGGATTCGGGGCAATGAGCAGTTCTTC.

This clonotype was recorded many times. V and J are TRBV11-1 and TRBJ2-1; TRBD2 is a possible D gene (7 bases). With 1 base removed from V and 3 bases from J, the gap between germline ends came to 16 bases. CDR3 length equals 17 residues. Germline V CDR1 and CDR2: SGHAT, FQDESV (reference sequence). The DNA of the CDR3 is TGTGCCAGCAGCTTAGTACATTGGGAGGGGGACTACAATGAGCAGTTCTTC. Translating it yields CASSLVHWEGDYNEQFF.

This clonotype was picked up a small number of times. V usage is TRBV5-1 and J usage is TRBJ2-7, with 7 bases fitting TRBD1. V gave up 3 bases and J gave up 3 bases; unmatched junction bases: 6. The germline CDR1 and CDR2 sequences are SGHRS and YFSETQ. This CDR3 comprises 14 residues. The CDR3 nucleotides read TGCGCCAGCAGCTCGCCGGGACAGAACTACGAGCAGTACTTC. Its translation: CASSSPGQNYEQYF.

This clonotype was recorded many times. V is TRBV7-2 and J is TRBJ2-1; TRBD1 aligns across 7 bases. J was trimmed by 4 bases and V by 2 bases; bases with no gene match: 5. Per the germline V gene, CDR1 is SGHTA and CDR2 is FQGNSA. CDR3 length equals 15 residues. The CDR3 nucleotides are TGTGCCAGCAGCTTATCCAGGGGGAGATACAATGAGCAGTTCTTC. Encoded protein: CASSLSRGRYNEQFF. Supplemented by reference TRBV7-2 and TRBJ2-1, the full variable domain reads GAGVSQSPSNKVTEKGKDVELRCDPISGHTALYWYRQSLGQGLEFLIYFQGNSAPDKSGLPSDRFSAERTGGSVSTLTIQRTQQEDSAVYLCASSLSRGRYNEQFFGPGTRLTVL.

CDR3 amino acids: CASNPDREGGDTEAFF. CDR3 bases: TGTGCCAGTAATCCCGACAGGGAGGGAGGTGATACTGAAGCTTTCTTT. V is TRBV19 and J is TRBJ1-1; 7 bases line up with TRBD1. The CDR3 covers 16 residues. Germline V gene sequence: CDR1 LNHDA, CDR2 SQIVND (reference sequence). J was trimmed by 5 bases and V by 7 bases; bases with no gene match: 16.

This clonotype was seen repeatedly, ten times or more. For the CDR3, the DNA is TGTGCCAGCAGTTACCTGGCGGGGGGTACAGATACGCAGTATTTT. Protein: CASSYLAGGTDTQYF. This rearrangement joins TRBV6-2 or TRBV6-3 to TRBJ2-3, with TRBD2 matching over 8 bases. The CDR3 is 15 residues long. The germline gives CDR1 MNHEY, CDR2 SVGEGT. Germline trimming cut 2 bases from V and 3 bases from J; bases unmatched to any gene: 4.

This clonotype was observed a handful of times. The gene calls are TRBV29-1 and TRBJ1-3; 9 bases line up with TRBD1. Trimming at V came to 4 bases and at J to 2 bases, leaving 9 bases not matched to a gene. CDR1 is SQVTM, CDR2 ANQGSEA, per germline. The CDR3 totals 16 residues. The CDR3 loop is CSVAVMGTGTGNTIYF. CDR3 nucleotides: TGCAGCGTTGCCGTTATGGGGACAGGGACTGGAAACACCATATATTTT.

This clonotype occurred many times. The chain's CDR3 is CASSSGGRDYGYTF. CDR3 nucleotide sequence: TGTGCCAGCAGTTCGGGAGGTCGGGACTATGGCTACACCTTC. J is TRBJ1-2 and V is TRBV12-3 or TRBV12-4; D ambiguous. The CDR3 covers 14 residues. V lost 4 bases to trimming and J lost 3 bases, with 12 bases between them.

The chain carries TRBV12-3 or TRBV12-4 and TRBJ2-1; the D gene could be TRBD1 or TRBD2 (5 bases each). The V and J ends lost 0 bases and 10 bases respectively, with 7 bases between them. This CDR3 region has 12 residues. The CDR3 is CASSLAGTEQFF. DNA of the CDR3: TGTGCCAGCAGTTTAGCCGGGACCGAGCAGTTCTTC.

This clonotype was counted many times. J is TRBJ2-5 and V is TRBV20-1, with TRBD2 matching over 8 bases. Germline-derived CDR1 and CDR2 are DFQATT and SNEGSKA (reference sequence). The CDR3 is 13 residues long. The J segment lost 4 bases and the V segment lost 3 bases, leaving 4 bases of the junction unmatched. This CDR3 is CSASGGDIETQYF. CDR3 DNA: TGCAGTGCTAGCGGGGGGGACATAGAGACCCAGTACTTC.

This clonotype was seen at least ten times. The chain couples TRBV7-8 to TRBJ2-7, with a possible D match to TRBD1 (5 bases). The CDR3 consists of 15 residues. Germline assignment: CDR1 SGHVS and CDR2 FQNEAQ. The V end was cut by 4 bases, the J end by 7 bases, with 20 bases between. The chain's CDR3 is CASSSKGWGLGEQYF. CDR3 in DNA: TGTGCCAGCAGCTCCAAGGGGTGGGGTCTTGGTGAGCAGTACTTC.